Presented here are 4 T cell receptor beta chains from one specimen sequenced in a study of PD-1 blockade in classical Hodgkin lymphoma. The method was immunoSEQ multiplex PCR; TCRdb's version includes in-frame clones alone and lacks a portion of them. The table includes some 100,000 clones, roughly 90% detected once. No patient escaped relapse after autologous stem cell transplantation, and brentuximab vedotin exposure varied. The sample consisted of peripheral blood mononuclear cells (PBMCs), taken at baseline. These receptors were obtained from a human donor with classical Hodgkin lymphoma.

The rearrangement links TRBV9 to TRBJ2-2; unclear D gene. The V end lost 3 bases, the J end lost 4 bases, and 7 bases lay between the germline ends. Germline assignment: CDR1 SGDLS and CDR2 YYNGEE. The CDR3 runs 13 residues. The CDR3 sequence is CASSAQTTGELFF. CDR3 coding DNA: TGTGCCAGCAGCGCACAGACCACCGGGGAGCTGTTTTTT.

This rearrangement joins TRBV5-1 to TRBJ1-5; possible D gene TRBD1, 5 bases. The CDR3 covers 13 residues. Trimming left V 2 bases short and J 4 bases short, with 7 bases between. Germline CDR1 SGHRS, CDR2 YFSETQ. DNA for the CDR3: TGCGCCAGCAGCTTTGAGGGGAATCAGCCCCAGCATTTT. It encodes CASSFEGNQPQHF.

This chain uses TRBV7-9 with TRBJ1-1; D remains unclear. V dropped 1 base and J dropped 5 bases, with 5 bases sitting between them. The CDR3 is 12 residues long. The germline CDR1 and CDR2 sequences are SEHNR and FQNEAQ (reference sequence). In DNA form, the CDR3 reads TGTGCCAGCAGCTTAGTGAGAACTGAAGCTTTCTTT. Its translation: CASSLVRTEAFF. Filled out from reference TRBV7-9 and TRBJ1-1, the complete variable domain reads DTGVSQNPRHKITKRGQNVTFRCDPISEHNRLYWYRQTLGQGPEFLTYFQNEAQLEKSRLLSDRFSAERPKGSFSTLEIQRTEQGDSAMYLCASSLVRTEAFFGQGTRLTVV.

This rearrangement joins TRBV6-5 to TRBJ2-5; D call uncertain. The J call is doubtful: the DNA matches TRBJ2-7 better. Germline values: CDR1 MNHEY, CDR2 SVGAGI. The CDR3 is 15 residues long. CDR3 residues: CASSYSFGRTYEQYF. CDR3 coding DNA: TGTGCCAGCAGTTACTCGTTTGGCAGGACCTACGAGCAGTACTTC.